The rows below give T cell receptor beta chains drawn from one sample of a study of blood T cell repertoires in COVID-19. The method was immunoSEQ multiplex PCR; TCRdb's version includes in-frame clones alone and lacks a portion of them. The sample records roughly 100,000 clones, 85% to 90% being singletons. The sample comprised peripheral blood. The receptors were gathered from a woman of 80 years or more with acute or convalescent COVID-19. Both conserved end residues are part of each CDR3. D genes are given only for firm matches. Expanded clones get a size class; other rows say once, few or many, or leave the size out.

d_gene	len	j_gene	abundance	v_gene	CDR3aa	CDR3nt
-	15	TRBJ2-3	once	TRBV5-1	CASSWGTGSTDTQYF	TGCGCCAGCAGCTGGGGGACTGGTAGCACAGATACGCAGTATTTT
-	16	TRBJ1-1	-	TRBV18	CASSPPSRGENTEAFF	TGTGCCAGCTCACCACCGTCCAGGGGAGAGAACACTGAAGCTTTCTTT
-	15	TRBJ1-2	-	TRBV21-1	CASSARTGVPYGYTF	TGTGCCAGCAGCGCACGGACAGGGGTCCCCTATGGCTACACCTTC
-	14	TRBJ1-4	-	TRBV2	CASSRTVREEKLFF	TGTGCCAGCAGCCGGACAGTTAGGGAGGAAAAACTGTTTTTT
TRBD1	13	TRBJ1-2	few	TRBV7-9	CASSRQGAYGYTF	TGTGCCAGCAGTCGACAGGGGGCATATGGCTACACCTTC
-	15	TRBJ1-5	-	TRBV28	CASSSNQGPNQPQHF	TGTGCCAGCAGTTCCAATCAGGGGCCCAATCAGCCCCAGCATTTT
-	13	TRBJ1-2	-	TRBV12-5	CASGLEQYYGYTF	TGTGCTAGTGGTTTGGAACAGTACTATGGCTACACCTTC
-	13	TRBJ1-1	-	TRBV9	CASSVDSDTEAFF	TGTGCCAGCAGCGTAGATTCTGACACTGAAGCTTTCTTT
TRBD1	16	TRBJ2-2	-	TRBV27	CASRRKGQGDAGELFF	TGTGCCAGCAGGCGAAAGGGGCAGGGGGACGCCGGGGAGCTGTTTTTT
TRBD1	14	TRBJ1-3	-	TRBV18	CASSDRASGNTIYF	TGTGCCAGCTCCGACAGGGCCTCTGGAAACACCATATATTTT
TRBD1	15	TRBJ2-7	-	TRBV4-1	CASSQESGQGYEQYF	TGCGCCAGCAGCCAAGAGTCGGGACAGGGCTACGAGCAGTACTTC
TRBD1	14	TRBJ2-2	-	TRBV28	CASIQGAGAGELFF	TGTGCCAGCATCCAGGGGGCCGGTGCCGGGGAGCTGTTTTTT
-	16	TRBJ2-7	once	TRBV28	CASSFTPGTPSYEQYF	TGTGCCAGCAGTTTCACCCCGGGGACACCCTCCTACGAGCAGTACTTC
-	13	TRBJ2-5	-	TRBV13	CASSQPGEETQYF	TGTGCCAGCAGCCAGCCGGGAGAAGAGACCCAGTACTTC
TRBD1	13	TRBJ1-6	few	TRBV2	CASSGQATSPLHF	TGTGCCAGCAGCGGACAGGCGACTTCACCCCTCCACTTT
TRBD1	16	TRBJ2-3	-	TRBV4-1	CASSRGDRGILDTQYF	TGCGCCAGCAGCCGCGGGGACAGGGGGATATTAGATACGCAGTATTTT
-	14	TRBJ1-4	-	TRBV6-5	CASSRAATNEKLFF	TGTGCCAGCAGCAGGGCTGCAACTAATGAAAAACTGTTTTTT
TRBD2	14	TRBJ2-7	-	TRBV15	CATSRVGGSYEQYF	TGTGCCACCAGCAGGGTGGGGGGGTCCTACGAGCAGTACTTC
-	18	TRBJ2-1	-	TRBV5-1	CASSLEGGWQRKYNEQFF	TGCGCCAGCAGCTTGGAAGGCGGGTGGCAGCGGAAATACAATGAGCAGTTCTTC
-	15	TRBJ1-5	-	TRBV24-1	CATSDTRQGNQPQHF	TGTGCCACCAGTGACACTCGACAGGGCAATCAGCCCCAGCATTTT
TRBD2	14	TRBJ2-3	-	TRBV6-5	CASSVAGGQYTQYF	TGTGCCAGCAGCGTAGCGGGGGGGCAATATACGCAGTATTTT
-	13	TRBJ1-2	-	TRBV6-5	CASSYVAGEGYTF	TGTGCCAGCAGTTACGTGGCAGGGGAGGGCTACACCTTC
TRBD2	15	TRBJ2-7	-	TRBV15	CATSRGGAGVCEQYF	TGTGCCACCAGCAGAGGGGGTGCGGGGGTTTGCGAGCAGTACTTC
TRBD2	17	TRBJ2-2	-	TRBV19	CASRRRLAGDLTGELFF	TGTGCCAGTAGGAGAAGACTAGCGGGGGACCTCACCGGGGAGCTGTTTTTT
TRBD1	14	TRBJ1-3	-	TRBV15	CATSGGGPGNTIYF	TGTGCCACCAGCGGAGGGGGCCCTGGAAACACCATATATTTT
TRBD1	13	TRBJ1-1	once	TRBV19	CASSIQGAGEAFF	TGTGCCAGTAGTATTCAGGGGGCAGGTGAAGCTTTCTTT
-	13	TRBJ2-1	-	TRBV7-2	CASSFINGGEQFF	TGTGCCAGCAGCTTCATCAACGGTGGTGAGCAGTTCTTC
TRBD1	15	TRBJ2-6	-	TRBV12-5	CASGSTGLGANVLTF	TGTGCTAGTGGTTCGACAGGGTTAGGGGCCAACGTCCTGACTTTC
TRBD1	16	TRBJ2-1	few	TRBV9	CASSPPGQGAYNEQFF	TGTGCCAGCAGCCCTCCGGGACAGGGGGCCTACAATGAGCAGTTCTTC
TRBD1	15	TRBJ1-3	-	TRBV7-2	CASSLGSGGGNTIYF	TGTGCCAGCAGCTTAGGATCAGGGGGGGGAAACACCATATATTTT
-	13	TRBJ1-1	-	TRBV12-3/TRBV12-4	CASSTGTPDEAFF	TGTGCCAGCAGTACCGGGACACCAGATGAAGCTTTCTTT
TRBD1	16	TRBJ1-2	-	TRBV28	CASSQDLGQGGYGYTF	TGTGCCAGCAGCCAAGACCTGGGACAGGGTGGCTATGGCTACACCTTC
-	14	TRBJ2-5	-	TRBV9	CASSVGPDQETQYF	TGTGCCAGCAGCGTAGGCCCAGACCAAGAGACCCAGTACTTC
TRBD1	14	TRBJ1-1	-	TRBV28	CASSLIDRGTEAFF	TGTGCCAGCAGTCTAATCGACAGGGGCACTGAAGCTTTCTTT